Described below is a single T cell receptor beta chain sequence and its context. Its antigen specificity is not known. The input lacks base qualities; no much larger clone sits a single base away. This sample is part of a study of CD8+CD57+ T cells in acquired aplastic anemia (dated by TCRdb to the late 2010s). The study in broad terms: DNA extracted from sorted CD4+ and CD8+ cells had a mean of about 3.2 ug, with a range of roughly 0.17 to 27.4 ug. A CD8+CD57+ expansion meant a frequency higher than the mean frequency seen in healthy subjects. The full study reports these points: Patients and healthy controls showed no significant difference in CD8+ Simpson's diversity (P=0.060). Around 28 CD8+ CDR3 sequences were found to be shared between patients and controls, but these sequences appeared to be highly expressed in patients and within the immunodominant clones of the patients.

Including cysteine and phenylalanine, the CDR3 has 12 amino acids. Left in the record is the CDR3 DNA by itself, 36 bases read in frame from the first base. V is reduced by 3 bases and J by 7 bases, leaving a spacing of 9 bases between them. The germline V gene (reference sequence) sets CDR1 to SEHNR and CDR2 to FQNEAQ. TCR beta VDJ combination and CDR3 sequence profiling used genomic DNA as the template. TCR repertoire sequencing was run on an Illumina HiSeq 2000. On the study's bioinformatics: Repertoires were assessed using TRBV/TRBJ rearrangement plots, CDR3 size and DJ length profiles, and Simpson's diversity index. The most abundant DNA sequence in the deep sequencing data was taken as the immunodominant clone. CDR3 amino acid sequences were checked for sharing between subjects and were compared against published repertoires and the VDJdb database. TCRdb ran its own pipeline on the public reads, namely fastp trimming at Q25 and MiXCR clone calling, and kept in-frame beta chains. Each record represents a unique CDR3 protein, reported with the most common genes and DNA among its rows. The V and J calls reflect TCRdb's pipeline rather than the authors' work. The sample records 180,000 or so distinct CDR3 sequences, roughly 50% of which are singletons. The ten top clones hold about 1.8% of the sample.

Patients chosen for sequencing had shown expansion of CD8+CD57+ cells by flow cytometry. Severe acquired aplastic anemia was diagnosed in all patients according to International Study of Aplastic Anemia and Agranulocytosis and Camitta criteria. At the time blood was sampled, none of the patients had received any therapy. The study deep-sequenced TCR repertoires of sorted CD4+ and CD8+ blood T cells from severe aplastic anemia patients and healthy subjects. Patients were enrolled in the USA under clinicaltrials.gov protocols 00001620, 01623167, 00001397, 00071045, 00081523 and 00961064. Ficoll-Paque density gradient centrifugation was used to isolate peripheral blood mononuclear cells. Before DNA extraction, CD4+ and CD8+ T cells were sorted with FACS or magnetic beads.

This clonotype was obtained from a human donor with aplastic anemia. The sample consisted of sorted CD4+, CD8+, or CD8+CD57+ T cells (not recorded which) from PBMCs. The receptor chain draws on TRBV7-9 and TRBJ2-5; too little of a D gene remains to name it. The nucleotides read TGTGCCAGCAGCTTGGGAAAGAGGACCCAGTACTTC. It is translated as CASSLGKRTQYF.